One sample yielded the 2 T cell receptor beta chains listed below, sequenced in a study of T cells in Graves' hyperthyroidism and ophthalmopathy. The CDR3 regions of TCR beta were amplified from RNA transcripts. The HTBI primer set was used in a first-round RT-PCR of the TCR CDR3. In TCRdb, the multiplex PCR reads were re-called with MiXCR into one record per CDR3 protein. The sample shows about 740,000 distinct CDR3 sequences, around 15% of them seen only once. Source material: blood. Source of these receptors: a woman younger than 35 with Graves' hyperthyroidism.

This clonotype was counted many times. J is TRBJ1-1 and V is TRBV6-1; D remains unclear. The V gene lost 2 bases and the J gene lost 0 bases, with 4 bases spanning the gap. The V gene's germline CDR1 is MNHNS and CDR2 SASEGT. The CDR3 length is 13 residues. The CDR3 nucleotides read TGTGCCAGCAGTGAATCTCTGAACACTGAAGCTTTCTTT. Translating gives CASSESLNTEAFF.

This clonotype came up a few times. V gene TRBV24-1 combines with J gene TRBJ2-5; D is undetermined. In germline, CDR1 is KGHDR, CDR2 SFDVKD. Trimming took off 8 bases at V and 5 bases at J, with 14 bases between the two ends. There are 13 residues in the CDR3. CDR3 region: CATKSLWGETQYF. DNA for the CDR3: TGTGCCACCAAGTCGCTCTGGGGTGAGACCCAGTACTTC.